This T cell receptor (beta chain) derives from a study of response to subunit inactivated influenza vaccine. Overall study results and limits: Every seasonal influenza vaccination brings in few new T cells, the authors suggested.

MiXCR was run by TCRdb on the RT-PCR reads, yielding one entry per CDR3 protein. Of hundreds of thousands of distinct CDR3 sequences listed, roughly 20% are singletons. As regards this clonotype: The antigen remains undetermined.

This CDR3 has 14 amino acids. V was trimmed by 8 bases and J by 0 bases, leaving 11 bases between them. Germline-derived CDR1 and CDR2 are SNHLY and FYNNEI. The TCR originated in a man between 50 and 75 years old who received an inactivated influenza vaccine. The sequenced sample was PBMCs from blood, obtained less than 22 months after vaccination. The J gene is TRBJ2-1, the V gene TRBV2; D might be TRBD2 (6 bases). This CDR3 is CASGRESSYNEQFF. The CDR3 DNA follows: TGTGCCAGCGGACGGGAGAGCTCCTACAATGAGCAGTTCTTC.